A single sample is the source of the 24 T cell receptor beta chains below, sequenced in a study of regulatory T cells in long-lasting Graves disease. Specified time point: newly diagnosed GD, antithyroid drugs for less than 3 months. PBMCs were the source of the RNA used for TCR sequencing. Construction of TCR beta libraries relied on iRepertoire HTBI primers and on Arm-PCR targeting CDR3 regions. TCRdb reprocessed the multiplex PCR reads with MiXCR, giving one entry per CDR3 protein. The sample includes around 400,000 distinct CDR3 sequences, 15% to 17% of them seen just once. The material was peripheral blood mononuclear cells (PBMCs), obtained at new diagnosis, from a patient treated with antithyroid drugs. All receptors derive from a female donor with Graves disease.

The V and J genes are TRBV20-1 and TRBJ1-2; D is ambiguous. Trimming left V 0 bases short and J 2 bases short, with 13 bases between. Germline V lookup: CDR1 DFQATT, CDR2 SNEGSKA (reference sequence). This CDR3 contains 15 residues. The CDR3 bases are TGCAGTGCTAGAGATGGATCCGGCAGGAACTATGGCTACACCTTC. This codes for CSARDGSGRNYGYTF.

This clonotype was detected a few times. The chain combines TRBV18 with TRBJ2-7; D gene unclear. Trimming pared 0 bases from V and 2 bases from J, leaving 8 bases between. The germline gives CDR1 KGHSH, CDR2 LQKENI. The CDR3 covers 14 residues. The CDR3 region has the DNA TGTGCCAGCTCACCACCGGCCAGACCCTACGAGCAGTACTTC. This codes for CASSPPARPYEQYF. Drawing the rest from reference TRBV18 and TRBJ2-7, the complete variable domain is NAGVMQNPRHLVRRRGQEARLRCSPMKGHSHVYWYRQLPEEGLKFMVYLQKENIIDESGMPKERFSAEFPKEGPSILRIQQVVRGDSAAYFCASSPPARPYEQYFGPGTRLTVT.

This clonotype was detected a few times. The chain recombines TRBV12-3 or TRBV12-4 with TRBJ2-5; D unclear. The CDR3 runs 15 residues. Between the trimmed V and J ends, which lost 6 bases and 4 bases, there was a span of 18 bases. The CDR3 DNA reads as TGTGCCAGCAGCCCGAGCTCCGAATTTGGAGAGACCCAGTACTTC. This codes for CASSPSSEFGETQYF.

This clonotype was seen a handful of times. The rearrangement links TRBV6-5 to TRBJ2-1; 11 bases line up with TRBD2. Germline V gene sequence: CDR1 MNHEY, CDR2 SVGAGI. V was clipped by 2 bases and J by 0 bases; unmatched bases: 3. The CDR3 extends over 17 amino acids. The CDR3 region is CASSYILAGGSYNEQFF. In DNA form, the CDR3 reads TGTGCCAGCAGTTACATCCTAGCGGGGGGCTCCTACAATGAGCAGTTCTTC.

This clonotype was seen repeatedly, ten times or more. The chain joins TRBV3-1 to TRBJ1-2, with D tentatively TRBD1 (6 bases). Trimming shortened V by 4 bases and J by 4 bases, and 13 bases separated the two germline ends. The CDR3 sequence is 14 residues long. Germline CDR1 LGHDT, CDR2 YNNKEL (reference sequence). CDR3 nucleotides: TGTGCCAGCAGCCCCCGGGGACAACGCTATGGCTACACCTTC. This encodes CASSPRGQRYGYTF.

This clonotype was counted many times. The V gene is TRBV11-2, the J gene TRBJ2-5; no definite D call. The CDR3 consists of 12 residues. From germline, CDR1 is SGHAT and CDR2 FQNNGV. The V end was cut by 3 bases, the J end by 4 bases, with 6 bases between. CDR3 sequence (DNA): TGTGCCAGCAGCTTCACTACAGAGACCCAGTACTTC. Translated, it gives CASSFTTETQYF.

This clonotype was seen many times. The chain employs TRBV20-1 and TRBJ2-4; 12 bases line up with TRBD2. This CDR3 has 17 residues. The germline CDR1 and CDR2 sequences are DFQATT and SNEGSKA (reference sequence). Trimming took 0 bases from V and 2 from J; bases not matched to a gene: 5. The CDR3 nucleotides read TGCAGTGCTAGAGACCCCACTAGCGGGGGGCCCAAAAACATTCAGTACTTC. The encoded protein is CSARDPTSGGPKNIQYF.

This clonotype came up many times. The V gene is TRBV20-1, the J gene TRBJ2-5; tentatively, D is TRBD2 (5 bases). Germline V CDR1 and CDR2: DFQATT, SNEGSKA (reference sequence). Trimming stripped 2 bases from V and 3 bases from J, with 13 bases between. This CDR3 is built from 14 residues. The CDR3 DNA follows: TGCAGTGCTAGACAAAGCGGTCTCAAAGAGACCCAGTACTTC. Translation: CSARQSGLKETQYF.

This clonotype showed up just a few times. This chain uses TRBV15 with TRBJ2-1; D not resolved. The CDR3 length is 14 residues. Germline CDR1 reads LNHNV; CDR2 reads YYDKDF (reference sequence). With 8 bases removed from V and 4 bases from J, the gap between germline ends came to 15 bases. DNA for the CDR3: TGTGCCACCGAGCAGGCTGAGGAGTACAATGAGCAGTTCTTC. This translates into CATEQAEEYNEQFF.

This clonotype was seen ten or more times. The chain uses TRBV6-1 and TRBJ1-4; 9 nucleotides match TRBD1. J was trimmed by 6 bases and V by 8 bases; bases with no gene match: 4. This CDR3 has 13 residues. Germline loops: CDR1 MNHNS, CDR2 SASEGT. CDR3 amino acids: CASEGQGHEKLFF. CDR3 DNA: TGTGCCAGCGAGGGACAGGGTCATGAAAAACTGTTTTTT.

This clonotype occurred many times. The rearrangement joins TRBV7-3 to TRBJ2-7; no clear D. Germline loops: CDR1 SGHTA, CDR2 FQGTGA. The V end was cut by 2 bases, the J end by 2 bases, with 16 bases between. The CDR3 extends over 16 amino acids. The CDR3 region is CASSLYPGPGTYEQYF. CDR3 sequence (DNA): TGTGCCAGCAGCTTATACCCGGGCCCTGGAACCTACGAGCAGTACTTC.

The chain links TRBV30 to TRBJ1-2, with TRBD1 matching 7 bases. Germline lookup yields CDR1 GTSNPN and CDR2 SVGIG (reference sequence). V was pared by 4 bases and J by 5 bases, with 10 bases of the junction left unmatched. This CDR3 comprises 14 residues. The chain's CDR3 is CAWKIGTASYGYTF. The DNA for the CDR3 is TGTGCCTGGAAGATCGGGACAGCATCTTATGGCTACACCTTC. Full variable domain (outside the CDR3, taken from reference TRBV30 and TRBJ1-2): SQTIHQWPATLVQPVGSPLSLECTVEGTSNPNLYWYRQAAGRGLQLLFYSVGIGQISSEVPQNLSASRPQDRQFILSSKKLLLSDSGFYLCAWKIGTASYGYTFGSGTRLTVV.

This clonotype has a count of ten or more. The chain recombines TRBV27 with TRBJ1-1; D call uncertain. CDR3 length: 14 residues. Germline values: CDR1 MNHEY, CDR2 SMNVEV (reference sequence). V was clipped by 5 bases and J by 0 bases, with 10 bases between them. The chain's CDR3 is CASSEVGMNTEAFF. The CDR3 DNA is TGTGCCAGCAGTGAGGTCGGGATGAACACTGAAGCTTTCTTT.

The sample holds many counts of this clonotype. V gene TRBV5-1 combines with J gene TRBJ1-2, with TRBD1 as a possible D gene (5 bases). In germline, CDR1 is SGHRS, CDR2 YFSETQ. This CDR3 comprises 15 residues. V lost 1 base and J 0 bases, leaving 10 bases between the germline ends. CDR3 loop: CASSLSTAANYGYTF. The CDR3 DNA reads as TGCGCCAGCAGCTTGTCGACAGCTGCTAACTATGGCTACACCTTC. Full variable domain (missing parts from reference TRBV5-1 and TRBJ1-2): KAGVTQTPRYLIKTRGQQVTLSCSPISGHRSVSWYQQTPGQGLQFLFEYFSETQRNKGNFPGRFSGRQFSNSRSEMNVSTLELGDSALYLCASSLSTAANYGYTFGSGTRLTVV.

The chain couples TRBV7-3 to TRBJ2-3; D is unresolved. The CDR3 runs to 14 residues. The V gene's germline CDR1 is SGHTA and CDR2 FQGTGA. The V and J ends lost 2 bases and 2 bases respectively, with 8 bases between them. CDR3 bases: TGTGCCAGCAGCTTATACGGAATCACAGATACGCAGTATTTT. This encodes CASSLYGITDTQYF.

In its sample, this clonotype was seen many times. The chain couples TRBV19 to TRBJ1-1; D is unclear. Germline V gene sequence: CDR1 LNHDA, CDR2 SQIVND (reference sequence). V shed 3 bases and J shed 0 bases, with 5 bases lying between them. The CDR3 spans 13 residues. CDR3 amino acids: CASSISVNTEAFF. The CDR3 region has the DNA TGTGCCAGTAGTATCTCAGTGAACACTGAAGCTTTCTTT.

This clonotype appeared many times. The chain employs TRBV3-1 and TRBJ1-2; D is unresolved. The CDR3 covers 13 residues. Trimming took 3 bases from V and 8 from J, leaving 13 bases between them. CDR1 is LGHDT, CDR2 YNNKEL, per germline (reference sequence). The CDR3 bases are TGTGCCAGCAGCCATAGTGCGGGTTGGGGCTACACCTTC. Protein product: CASSHSAGWGYTF. The whole variable domain, remainder taken from reference TRBV3-1 and TRBJ1-2, is DTAVSQTPKYLVTQMGNDKSIKCEQNLGHDTMYWYKQDSKKFLKIMFSYNNKELIINETVPNRFSPKSPDKAHLNLHINSLELGDSAVYFCASSHSAGWGYTFGSGTRLTVV.

There are many counts of this clonotype. The J gene is TRBJ1-2, the V gene TRBV30; D gene ambiguous. Germline CDR1 reads GTSNPN; CDR2 reads SVGIG (reference sequence). There are 11 residues in the CDR3. V lost 1 base to trimming and J lost 5 bases, with 5 bases between them. The chain's CDR3 is CAWSAGYGYTF. The CDR3 DNA sequence: TGTGCCTGGAGTGCCGGATATGGCTACACCTTC.

The chain has TRBV24-1 and TRBJ2-1, with D tentatively TRBD1 (6 bases). CDR1 and CDR2 (germline): KGHDR, SFDVKD. This CDR3 has 15 residues. Trimming stripped 0 bases from V and 8 bases from J, with 13 bases between. The CDR3 reads CATSDLAGPGDEQFF. Written as DNA, the CDR3 is TGTGCCACCAGTGATTTGGCAGGGCCAGGGGATGAGCAGTTCTTC.

This clonotype was seen many times. The chain recombines TRBV2 with TRBJ2-6; D tentatively reads TRBD1 or TRBD2 (6 bases each). The germline V and J ends were trimmed by 10 bases and 4 bases, with 11 bases remaining between them. CDR1 is SNHLY and CDR2 is FYNNEI in the germline V gene. The CDR3 sequence is 13 residues long. CDR3 region: CATRGLGANVLTF. Here the CDR3 DNA reads TGTGCCACCCGGGGGCTCGGGGCCAACGTCCTGACTTTC.

The chain combines TRBV4-2 with TRBJ2-7, with 10 bases identical to TRBD2. Trimming cost V 1 base and J 6 bases; bases outside gene matches: 6. The CDR3 runs to 15 residues. Germline V lookup: CDR1 LGHNA, CDR2 YNFKEQ. CDR3 in amino acids: CASSQGAGLAAEQYF. DNA of the CDR3: TGTGCCAGCAGCCAAGGGGCCGGACTAGCGGCCGAGCAGTACTTC.

This clonotype was seen ten or more times. The gene calls are TRBV12-3 or TRBV12-4 and TRBJ2-5, with TRBD1 matching over 8 bases. The V and J ends lost 5 bases and 9 bases, in that order; junction bases with no gene match: 11. The CDR3 covers 14 residues. CDR3 DNA sequence: TGTGCCAGCAGTCCGGACAGGGCCTGGGGGCCCCAGTACTTC. Residues: CASSPDRAWGPQYF.

This clonotype was seen more than once but under ten times. This sequence joins TRBV6-1 and TRBJ2-4; D unresolved. V was clipped by 2 bases and J by 0 bases, with 11 bases between them. Germline values: CDR1 MNHNS, CDR2 SASEGT. This CDR3 comprises 16 residues. The CDR3 DNA reads TGTGCCAGCAGTGAAAGGGATATAGGAGCCAAAAACATTCAGTACTTC. Its translation: CASSERDIGAKNIQYF.

This clonotype has a count of ten or more. The V call is TRBV20-1, the J call TRBJ1-2; D remains ambiguous. The CDR3 has 12 residues. Trimming shortened V by 3 bases and J by 4 bases, and 9 bases separated the two germline ends. Looked up from germline, CDR1 is DFQATT and CDR2 is SNEGSKA (reference sequence). CDR3 protein: CSASQQIYGYTF. DNA for the CDR3: TGCAGTGCTAGCCAACAGATCTATGGCTACACCTTC.